This TCR beta chain was found in a study of cytomegalovirus exposure and HLA in healthy donors. This CDR3 comprises 15 residues. V lost 5 bases and J lost 0; bases outside the gene matches: 7. Both 60 Vbeta primers and 13 Jbeta primers went into the PCR. Libraries were prepared by immunoSEQ multiplex PCR; TCRdb keeps only in-frame clonotypes and omits some of them. The sample holds 45,000 to 55,000 clones. V is TRBV6-7 and J is TRBJ2-7; 7 positions match TRBD1. TRBV6-7 is flagged as an ORF with uncertain function. This sequence originates from a man aged 35 to 55 in good health and CMV-seropositive. The sequenced material came from PBMCs. As DNA, the CDR3 is TGTGCCAGCAGTACGACAGGGTTCCACTCCTACGAGCAGTACTTC. It specifies CASSTTGFHSYEQYF.